This T cell receptor beta chain was obtained from a study of T cell repertoires in ileal Crohn's disease. The overall study: Patients had a median 7.9-year disease duration, and less than 40% were active smokers. Study-level findings and limits: Compared with CD4 T cells, sorted CD8 cells carried more expanded clones. All patients with clonality above 26.8% had endoscopic recurrence.

The table lists this clone with a count of one. The antigen is undetermined. V was pared by 3 bases and J by 3 bases, with 11 bases between. Germline loops: CDR1 KGHSH, CDR2 LQKENI. The CDR3 runs 14 residues. TCRdb keeps only in-frame clones here, not all; method: immunoSEQ multiplex PCR. The sample lists roughly 4,000 clones, approximately 90% occurring once. The origin of this receptor is an adult with Crohn's disease. The chain recombines TRBV18 with TRBJ1-2; D unclear. The sample taken for sequencing was ileal tissue. The CDR3, as DNA: TGTGCCAGCTCACCTTCCCCCGCCGACTATGGCTACACCTTC. Translated: CASSPSPADYGYTF.